A selection of T cell receptor beta chains follows, all from one sample in a study of blood T cell repertoires in COVID-19. Method: immunoSEQ multiplex PCR; TCRdb's copy keeps in-frame clones and lacks some. The sample lists a few hundred thousand clones, 80% to 85% occurring once. Material: PBMCs or T cells enriched from blood (not recorded which). The origin of the receptors is a man aged 45-65 years who had recovered from COVID-19. CDR3s leave out the opening cysteine and the closing phenylalanine or tryptophan. Part of the rows lack a size; the others show once, few, many or a class for expanded clones.

length: 11
J: TRBJ2-3
size: NA
V: TRBV11-3
CDR3: ASSLYTTDTQY

length: 12
J: TRBJ1-5
size: NA
V: TRBV7-9
CDR3: ASTLGRSNQPQH

length: 14
J: TRBJ1-2
size: NA
V: TRBV9
CDR3: ASSDQGGRGPSGYT

length: 13
J: TRBJ1-2
size: NA
V: TRBV11-2
CDR3: ASSLWEAGRGGYT

length: 14
J: TRBJ2-7
size: NA
V: TRBV28
CDR3: ASRSDRGIRGYEQY

length: 11
J: TRBJ2-3
size: NA
V: TRBV19
CDR3: ASSIDRGDTQY

length: 13
J: TRBJ2-2
size: few
V: TRBV6-2/TRBV6-3
CDR3: ASSYALVRTGELF

length: 11
J: TRBJ2-5
size: NA
V: TRBV10-2
CDR3: ASSVFRGETQY

length: 16
J: TRBJ1-3
size: NA
V: TRBV7-9
CDR3: ASSRGADRSRVGNTIY

length: 9
J: TRBJ1-4
size: NA
V: TRBV2
CDR3: AGRDPGLLL

length: 12
J: TRBJ2-7
size: NA
V: TRBV10-2
CDR3: ASSERGNRYEQY

length: 13
J: TRBJ1-6
size: NA
V: TRBV7-2
CDR3: ASSLDGGDNSPLH

length: 15
J: TRBJ1-5
size: NA
V: TRBV27
CDR3: ASSPRWTGKKGQPQH

length: 11
J: TRBJ1-1
size: NA
V: TRBV30
CDR3: AWLGQLNTEAF

length: 12
J: TRBJ1-5
size: NA
V: TRBV19
CDR3: ASSISPFSQPQH

length: 12
J: TRBJ1-4
size: NA
V: TRBV3-1/TRBV3-2
CDR3: ASTTGGTDEKLF

length: 16
J: TRBJ2-4
size: NA
V: TRBV7-2
CDR3: ASSLGTGGVGAKNIQY

length: 15
J: TRBJ2-7
size: few
V: TRBV4-1
CDR3: ASSQVSGLAGAHEQY

length: 12
J: TRBJ1-1
size: NA
V: TRBV3-1/TRBV3-2
CDR3: ASSDLQPNTEAF

length: 12
J: TRBJ1-1
size: once
V: TRBV7-9
CDR3: ASSLFDRDTEAF

length: 13
J: TRBJ2-1
size: NA
V: TRBV7-2
CDR3: ASSLDGRVINEQF

length: 13
J: TRBJ1-5
size: few
V: TRBV5-6
CDR3: ASSAWANSNQPQH

length: 13
J: TRBJ2-5
size: NA
V: TRBV5-1
CDR3: ASSLAGQVEETQY

length: 14
J: TRBJ1-1
size: NA
V: TRBV10-3
CDR3: AISESNVHMNTEAF

length: 11
J: TRBJ2-7
size: NA
V: TRBV5-1
CDR3: ASSLGDTGEQY